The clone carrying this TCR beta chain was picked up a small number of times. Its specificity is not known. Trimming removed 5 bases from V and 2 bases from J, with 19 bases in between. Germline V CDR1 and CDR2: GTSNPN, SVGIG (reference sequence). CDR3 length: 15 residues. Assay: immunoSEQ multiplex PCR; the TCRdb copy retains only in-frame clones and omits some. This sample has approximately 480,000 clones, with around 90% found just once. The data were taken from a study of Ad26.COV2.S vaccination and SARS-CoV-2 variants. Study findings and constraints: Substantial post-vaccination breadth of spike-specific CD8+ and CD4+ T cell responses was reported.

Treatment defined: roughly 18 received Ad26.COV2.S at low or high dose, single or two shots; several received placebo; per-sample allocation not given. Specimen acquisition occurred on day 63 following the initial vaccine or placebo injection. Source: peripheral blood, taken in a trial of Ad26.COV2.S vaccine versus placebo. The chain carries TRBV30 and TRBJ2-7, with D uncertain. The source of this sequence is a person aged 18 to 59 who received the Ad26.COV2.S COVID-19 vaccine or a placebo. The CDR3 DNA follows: TGTGCCTGGGACAAGGGCGGTGACACCCCCTACGAGCAGTACTTC. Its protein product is CAWDKGGDTPYEQYF.